Following are 28 T cell receptor beta chains from one sample sequenced in a study of cytomegalovirus exposure and HLA in healthy donors. Primers: 60 Vbeta forward and 13 Jbeta reverse. Data came from immunoSEQ multiplex PCR; TCRdb stores just in-frame clones and leaves some out. The sample holds approximately 250,000 clones, around four fifths seen once. The sample was PBMCs. The receptor source for this set is a boy aged 10-17 years in good health and CMV-seronegative.

This sequence joins TRBV27 and TRBJ1-3, with 11 bases aligning to TRBD1. The CDR3 is 19 residues long. Germline CDR1 is MNHEY and CDR2 is SMNVEV (reference sequence). Germline trimming cut 4 bases from V and 1 base from J; bases unmatched to any gene: 12. CDR3 sequence reads: CASSCEDRGRSMSGNTIYF. The CDR3 coding sequence is TGTGCCAGCAGTTGTGAGGACAGGGGGCGCAGCATGTCTGGAAACACCATATATTTT.

V usage is TRBV5-6 and J usage is TRBJ1-2, with no clear D. The germline V gene encodes CDR1 SGHDT and CDR2 YYEEEE. Trimming pared 4 bases from V and 8 bases from J, leaving 9 bases between. The CDR3 covers 11 residues. The CDR3 region is CASSQREGYTF. CDR3 nucleotides: TGTGCCAGCAGCCAGAGGGAGGGCTACACCTTC. The full variable domain, with the rest looked up from reference TRBV5-6 and TRBJ1-2, is DAGVTQSPTHLIKTRGQQVTLRCSPKSGHDTVSWYQQALGQGPQFIFQYYEEEERQRGNFPDRFSGHQFPNYSSELNVNALLLGDSALYLCASSQREGYTFGSGTRLTVV.

The gene calls are TRBV7-8 and TRBJ2-5, with TRBD1 matching over 11 bases. This CDR3 spans 15 amino acids. V dropped 11 bases and J dropped 0; count of bases not matched to a gene: 8. Germline loops: CDR1 SGHVS, CDR2 FQNEAQ. CDR3 coding DNA: TGTGCCTGCGGACGGGACAGGGGGTACCAAGAGACCCAGTACTTC. Its translation: CACGRDRGYQETQYF.

The chain joins TRBV5-4 to TRBJ2-1; 11 positions agree with TRBD2. Germline V gives CDR1 SGHNT, CDR2 YYREEE (reference sequence). Trimming at V came to 6 bases and at J to 4 bases, leaving 6 bases not matched to a gene. The CDR3 has 15 residues. The CDR3, as DNA: TGTGCCAGCACCACCGGGACTAGCGGATACAATGAGCAGTTCTTC. Residues: CASTTGTSGYNEQFF.

A few counts support this clone. V and J are TRBV2 and TRBJ1-6; possible D gene TRBD1, 6 bases. This CDR3 has 16 residues. Germline V CDR1 and CDR2: SNHLY, FYNNEI. Trimming removed 7 bases at V and 10 bases at J, with 23 bases between. The CDR3 region has the DNA TGTGCCAGCAAGCGTGAGGCGGGCAGGGGCGGCTCACCCCTCCACTTT. Protein product: CASKREAGRGGSPLHF.

This chain uses TRBV27 with TRBJ1-1, with a tentative D call TRBD1 (5 bases). CDR3 length: 13 residues. The germline gives CDR1 MNHEY, CDR2 SMNVEV (reference sequence). Trimming took off 1 base at V and 5 bases at J, with 8 bases between the two ends. Here the CDR3 reads CASSLLGGTEAFF. In nucleotides, the CDR3 is TGTGCCAGCAGTTTATTGGGGGGGACTGAAGCTTTCTTT.

J is TRBJ2-1 and V is TRBV28; TRBD1 aligns across 9 bases. V dropped 5 bases and J dropped 5; count of bases not matched to a gene: 7. The CDR3 runs to 15 residues. CDR1 MDHEN and CDR2 SYDVKM come from the germline V gene. This CDR3 reads CASSPRQGGNNEQFF. As DNA, the CDR3 is TGTGCCAGCAGTCCCAGACAGGGGGGGAACAATGAGCAGTTCTTC.

V and J are TRBV5-6 and TRBJ2-7, with 10 nucleotides matching TRBD2. This CDR3 contains 15 residues. With V trimmed by 2 bases and J by 6 bases, 8 bases remained unmatched. CDR1 and CDR2 from the germline V gene are SGHDT and YYEEEE. CDR3 sequence (DNA): TGTGCCAGCAGCTTTAAAGCGGGGGGGCCATGCGAGCAGTACTTC. Translating it yields CASSFKAGGPCEQYF.

The chain links TRBV7-6 to TRBJ2-3; the D gene is possibly TRBD2 (6 bases). This CDR3 is built from 15 residues. Trimming shortened V by 2 bases and J by 2 bases, and 11 bases separated the two germline ends. Germline V lookup: CDR1 SGHVS, CDR2 FNYEAQ. The CDR3 loop reads CASSLPGLSTDTQYF. The CDR3 DNA is TGTGCCAGCAGCTTACCGGGACTTTCCACAGATACGCAGTATTTT.

This chain uses TRBV9 with TRBJ2-5; unclear D gene. The closer fit of TRBJ2-7 to the DNA end suggests the J call may be wrong. CDR1 is SGDLS and CDR2 is YYNGEE in the germline V gene. CDR3 length equals 15 residues. The CDR3 here is CASSVSFPPSYEQYF. DNA for the CDR3: TGTGCCAGCAGCGTTAGCTTCCCCCCGTCCTACGAGCAGTACTTC.

About this clone: Distinct nucleotide sequences in the sample also encode this CDR3. The chain employs TRBV7-9 and TRBJ1-1; D might be TRBD1 (5 bases). CDR1 and CDR2 from the germline V gene are SEHNR and FQNEAQ (reference sequence). This CDR3 is built from 14 residues. The ends were cut back, 3 bases at V and 5 bases at J, with 13 bases in the middle. CDR3 bases: TGTGCCAGCAGCTTCCGGGGGGTCGAGACTGAAGCTTTCTTT. Residues: CASSFRGVETEAFF.

This clone was counted a few times. V and J are TRBV7-2 and TRBJ2-7; 10 bases map to TRBD2. This CDR3 contains 15 residues. The J segment lost 0 bases and the V segment lost 5 bases, leaving 4 bases of the junction unmatched. From germline, CDR1 is SGHTA and CDR2 FQGNSA. The CDR3 bases are TGTGCCAGCAGCACGCTAGCGGGGGTCTCCTACGAGCAGTACTTC. It yields the protein CASSTLAGVSYEQYF.

The chain joins TRBV6-1 to TRBJ2-6; no definite D call. Trimming took off 8 bases at V and 4 bases at J, with 15 bases between the two ends. Germline CDR1 and CDR2: MNHNS and SASEGT. This CDR3 contains 15 residues. In DNA form, the CDR3 reads TGTGCCAGCCGCGACTCCTGGCCAGGGGCCAACGTCCTGACTTTC. Translated: CASRDSWPGANVLTF.

This clone was seen more than once but under ten times. The gene calls are TRBV6-4 and TRBJ2-1, with 10 positions matching TRBD1. This CDR3 is built from 16 residues. Germline V gene data show CDR1 as MRHNA and CDR2 as SNTAGT. V shed 4 bases, J shed 7 bases, and the junction held 10 bases outside the gene matches. The CDR3: CASSAAPGQGRNEQFF. The CDR3 bases are TGTGCCAGCAGTGCAGCCCCGGGACAGGGGCGAAATGAGCAGTTCTTC.

The gene calls are TRBV5-1 and TRBJ2-5; tentative D call: TRBD1 (5 bases). Germline CDR1 SGHRS, CDR2 YFSETQ. The V and J ends lost 4 bases and 3 bases respectively, with 10 bases between them. The CDR3 length is 13 residues. CDR3: CASSPGHKETQYF. The CDR3 nucleotides read TGCGCCAGCAGCCCTGGACATAAAGAGACCCAGTACTTC.

This clone is a singleton in its sample. Germline is not matched at one junction end, which may reflect a read error. The rearrangement uses TRBV9 and TRBJ1-1; tentatively, D is TRBD1 (5 bases). The CDR3 totals 14 residues. CDR1 and CDR2 (germline): SGDLS, YYNGEE. This CDR3 is CTSSPRGYSTEAFF. The DNA of the CDR3 is TGTACCAGCAGCCCTCGGGGGTACAGCACTGAAGCTTTCTTT. Full variable domain (missing parts from reference TRBV9 and TRBJ1-1): DSGVTQTPKHLITATGQRVTLRCSPRSGDLSVYWYQQSLDQGLQFLIQYYNGEERAKGNILERFSAQQFPDLHSELNLSSLELGDSALYFCTSSPRGYSTEAFFGQGTRLTVV.

This chain joins TRBV27 and TRBJ2-1; 9 bases align to TRBD2. The V gene end was trimmed by 5 bases and the J gene end by 9 bases; junction bases not matched to a gene: 8. CDR3 length: 14 amino acids. Germline V CDR1 and CDR2: MNHEY, SMNVEV (reference sequence). CDR3 loop: CASSPGASGAEQFF. CDR3 sequence (DNA): TGTGCCAGCAGTCCCGGGGCTAGCGGGGCTGAGCAGTTCTTC.

This clone was observed a few times. The chain employs TRBV20-1 and TRBJ2-7, with D tentatively TRBD2 (6 bases). The CDR3 length is 11 residues. Germline CDR1 DFQATT, CDR2 SNEGSKA (reference sequence). V lost 5 bases to trimming and J lost 7 bases, with 12 bases between them. CDR3 bases: TGCAGTGCTTTTACTGGGGGGGAGCAGTACTTC. It translates to CSAFTGGEQYF.

This clone was counted a few times. This sequence joins TRBV4-1 and TRBJ1-2, with D possibly TRBD1 on 6 matching bases. Trimming stripped 0 bases from V and 4 bases from J, with 9 bases between. CDR3 length: 14 amino acids. Germline CDR1 MGHRA, CDR2 YSYEKL. CDR3 residues: CASSQDTGTYGYTF. The CDR3 DNA reads as TGCGCCAGCAGCCAAGACACAGGGACCTATGGCTACACCTTC.

The chain carries TRBV6-4 and TRBJ2-3; 11 nucleotides match TRBD2. CDR1 is MRHNA, CDR2 SNTAGT, per germline. V lost 5 bases to trimming and J lost 4 bases; unmatched junction nucleotides: 11. This CDR3 spans 17 amino acids. The CDR3 DNA is TGTGCCAGCAGTTTCTTAGCGGGGGGGCCGAGGGCAGATACGCAGTATTTT. Its protein product is CASSFLAGGPRADTQYF.

V is TRBV20-1 and J is TRBJ2-5, with D possibly matching TRBD2 (7 bases). The CDR3 runs to 11 residues. CDR1 and CDR2 from the germline V gene are DFQATT and SNEGSKA (reference sequence). As DNA, the CDR3 is TGCAGGCTGGGGGGGCGAGAGACCCAGTACTTC. Amino acid sequence: CRLGGRETQYF.

A few counts support this clone. The chain combines TRBV15 with TRBJ2-7; 8 nucleotides align to TRBD2. This CDR3 has 18 residues. V dropped 0 bases and J dropped 3; count of bases not matched to a gene: 13. Germline loops: CDR1 LNHNV, CDR2 YYDKDF (reference sequence). The CDR3 loop is CATSRDIGAGGRNYEQYF. The CDR3 DNA is TGTGCCACCAGCAGAGACATAGGGGCGGGAGGAAGGAACTACGAGCAGTACTTC. Full variable domain (rest looked up from reference TRBV15 and TRBJ2-7): DAMVIQNPRYQVTQFGKPVTLSCSQTLNHNVMYWYQQKSSQAPKLLFHYYDKDFNNEADTPDNFQSRRPNTSFCFLDIRSPGLGDTAMYLCATSRDIGAGGRNYEQYFGPGTRLTVT.

This clone was seen more than once but under ten times. J is TRBJ1-5 and V is TRBV5-8; D is uncertain. This CDR3 has 14 amino acids. The germline gives CDR1 SGHTS, CDR2 YDEGEE. V was clipped by 0 bases and J by 3 bases, with 7 bases between them. The CDR3 DNA sequence: TGTGCCAGCAGCTTGGAGAGGATCAATCAGCCCCAGCATTTT. Translation gives CASSLERINQPQHF.

The chain uses TRBV29-1 and TRBJ1-2; D ambiguous. CDR1 and CDR2 from the germline V gene are SQVTM and ANQGSEA. V lost 1 base and J lost 3, with 9 bases in between. CDR3 length equals 13 residues. The CDR3 DNA reads as TGCAGCGTTGAAGTGTATCGGGACTATGGCTACACCTTC. Its protein is CSVEVYRDYGYTF.

Concerning this clone itself: A read error may produce the germline difference seen at one junction end. This sequence joins TRBV7-7 and TRBJ1-6; no definite D call. The CDR3 is 13 amino acids. Germline CDR1 reads SSHAT; CDR2 reads FNYEAQ (reference sequence). DNA for the CDR3: TGTGCTAGCAGCTTGACGAGGAATTCACCCCTCCACTTT. This encodes CASSLTRNSPLHF.

The chain couples TRBV2 to TRBJ2-3, with 7 nucleotides matching TRBD1. V lost 6 bases and J lost 5; bases outside the gene matches: 11. The CDR3 runs to 15 residues. CDR1 is SNHLY, CDR2 FYNNEI, per germline. The CDR3 region is CASSRQTGREDTQYF. The CDR3 DNA follows: TGTGCCAGCAGCAGACAGACAGGGCGCGAAGATACGCAGTATTTT. Supplemented by reference TRBV2 and TRBJ2-3, the full variable domain reads EPEVTQTPSHQVTQMGQEVILRCVPISNHLYFYWYRQILGQKVEFLVSFYNNEISEKSEIFDDQFSVERPDGSNFTLKIRSTKLEDSAMYFCASSRQTGREDTQYFGPGTRLTVL.

The rearrangement joins TRBV7-9 to TRBJ1-1, with D tentatively TRBD1 (6 bases). The V gene lost 5 bases and the J gene lost 0 bases, with 13 bases spanning the gap. From germline, CDR1 is SEHNR and CDR2 FQNEAQ (reference sequence). The CDR3 is 15 amino acids. CDR3 nucleotide sequence: TGTGCCAGCAGCAAAACGACAGGTTTGAACACTGAAGCTTTCTTT. Its translation: CASSKTTGLNTEAFF.

CDR3 loop: CASSPNAASGTGELFF. For the CDR3, the DNA is TGTGCCAGCTCACCAAATGCAGCTTCGGGCACCGGGGAGCTGTTTTTT. This chain joins TRBV18 and TRBJ2-2; D not resolved. Germline V gene data show CDR1 as KGHSH and CDR2 as LQKENI. Trimming left V 2 bases short and J 4 bases short, with 14 bases between. The CDR3 is 16 residues long.